This T cell receptor (beta chain) derives from a study of cytomegalovirus exposure and HLA in healthy donors. The CDR3 runs to 14 residues. Germline V CDR1 and CDR2: SGDLS, YYNGEE. V was clipped by 4 bases and J by 7 bases, with 12 bases between them. Those who donated were healthy bone marrow donors. Primers for the PCR totalled 60 Vbeta and 13 Jbeta. TCRdb keeps only in-frame clones here, not all; method: immunoSEQ multiplex PCR. Of 150,000 to 200,000 clones listed, roughly 83% are singletons. This TCR was recovered from a boy younger than 18 in good health and CMV-seronegative. The chain links TRBV9 to TRBJ1-6; D may be TRBD1 (6 bases). The sample taken for sequencing was PBMCs. The DNA of the CDR3 is TGTGCCAGCAGCATACAGGGTGGCAATTCACCCCTCCACTTT. Translating gives CASSIQGGNSPLHF. The variable domain in full, with the rest retrieved from reference TRBV9 and TRBJ1-6, is DSGVTQTPKHLITATGQRVTLRCSPRSGDLSVYWYQQSLDQGLQFLIQYYNGEERAKGNILERFSAQQFPDLHSELNLSSLELGDSALYFCASSIQGGNSPLHFGNGTRLTVT.